This T cell receptor beta chain was sequenced for a study of cytomegalovirus exposure and HLA in healthy donors. Study-wide points: Among CMV-associated TCR beta chains, most appeared HLA-restricted in a later analysis.

Germline CDR1 is DFQATT and CDR2 is SNEGSKA (reference sequence). Trimming at V came to 6 bases and at J to 5 bases, leaving 3 bases not matched to a gene. The CDR3 extends over 11 amino acids. PCR amplification relied on 60 Vbeta primers (plus 13 Jbeta primers). Assay used: immunoSEQ multiplex PCR; TCRdb lists only in-frame clones, some missing. This table has under 200,000 clones, about 76% appearing once. Regarding this clone: The target antigen is unknown.

This receptor was identified in a middle-aged woman in good health and CMV-seropositive. Specimen: PBMCs. The chain carries TRBV20-1 and TRBJ2-7, with 8 bases identical to TRBD1. DNA for the CDR3: TGCAGTGCCCAGGACAGGGACGAGCAGTACTTC. It is translated as CSAQDRDEQYF.